A selection of T cell receptor beta chains follows, all from one sample in a study of T cell responses to AZD1222 COVID-19 vaccine. The data were produced by immunoSEQ multiplex PCR, yet TCRdb's version contains in-frame clones alone and is incomplete. The sample shows about 140,000 clones, about 90% of them seen only once. The material sequenced was peripheral blood, taken on day 0 of AZD1222 vaccination. Receptors originate from an adult in good health. CDR3s leave out the opening cysteine and the closing phenylalanine or tryptophan. Each record gives: V gene, CDR3 length, J gene, CDR3 protein.

>TRBV29-1|13|TRBJ1-2
SVEGSEGFFNGYT
>TRBV29-1|13|TRBJ1-2
SVEDRDRLNYGYT
>TRBV5-4|11|TRBJ2-5
ASRPFVRETQY
>TRBV4-1|16|TRBJ2-5
ASSQDGAGGPVGETQY
>TRBV5-1|14|TRBJ2-4
ASSWGDLVAKNIQY
>TRBV15|15|TRBJ2-7
ATSRGVRDRSSYEQY
>TRBV5-1|15|TRBJ1-2
ASSLGFRTGRDYGYT
>TRBV4-1|15|TRBJ1-4
ASSQLGPGIINEKLF
>TRBV27|13|TRBJ2-1
ASSLYGIWYNEQF
>TRBV25-1|12|TRBJ2-5
ASSEAVRGETQY
>TRBV3-1/TRBV3-2|14|TRBJ2-1
ASRLRGTSGYNEQF
>TRBV14|13|TRBJ1-4
ASSQRKSTNEKLF
>TRBV4-1|14|TRBJ2-7
ASSQDRTGGGYEQY
>TRBV27|12|TRBJ1-5
ASSSPGGNQPQH
>TRBV5-1|11|TRBJ1-1
ASSGERNTEAF
>TRBV18|12|TRBJ2-7
ASSPSAASYEQY
>TRBV18|14|TRBJ1-3
ASSPTDGSSGNTIY
>TRBV14|13|TRBJ1-6
ASSQGQGRNSPLH
>TRBV27|13|TRBJ2-1
ASSREGLSYNEQF
>TRBV7-9|12|TRBJ1-1
ASSLADSNTEAF
>TRBV5-1|15|TRBJ1-3
ASSLDGRVTSGNTIY
>TRBV7-9|12|TRBJ2-7
ASSPSWRENEQY
>TRBV28|14|TRBJ2-1
ASSPNSGGSYNEQF
>TRBV5-6|11|TRBJ2-5
ASSLAREETQY
>TRBV29-1|9|TRBJ1-2
SVKQGDGYT
>TRBV7-9|14|TRBJ2-3
ASSPRTSVLSDTQY
>TRBV28|13|TRBJ2-7
ASSFTGGWSYEQY
>TRBV6-2/TRBV6-3|9|TRBJ2-7
ASSATYEQY
>TRBV3-1/TRBV3-2|12|TRBJ1-5
ASSQDRFDQPQH
>TRBV30|13|TRBJ1-4
AWRATLHYNEKLF
>TRBV5-6|12|TRBJ2-7
ASSPEARGREQY
>TRBV30|15|TRBJ1-2
AWSHPLTGGANYGYT
>TRBV15|15|TRBJ2-1
ATSRVLGHSSYNEQF
>TRBV28|12|TRBJ2-1
ASSFGLVHNEQF